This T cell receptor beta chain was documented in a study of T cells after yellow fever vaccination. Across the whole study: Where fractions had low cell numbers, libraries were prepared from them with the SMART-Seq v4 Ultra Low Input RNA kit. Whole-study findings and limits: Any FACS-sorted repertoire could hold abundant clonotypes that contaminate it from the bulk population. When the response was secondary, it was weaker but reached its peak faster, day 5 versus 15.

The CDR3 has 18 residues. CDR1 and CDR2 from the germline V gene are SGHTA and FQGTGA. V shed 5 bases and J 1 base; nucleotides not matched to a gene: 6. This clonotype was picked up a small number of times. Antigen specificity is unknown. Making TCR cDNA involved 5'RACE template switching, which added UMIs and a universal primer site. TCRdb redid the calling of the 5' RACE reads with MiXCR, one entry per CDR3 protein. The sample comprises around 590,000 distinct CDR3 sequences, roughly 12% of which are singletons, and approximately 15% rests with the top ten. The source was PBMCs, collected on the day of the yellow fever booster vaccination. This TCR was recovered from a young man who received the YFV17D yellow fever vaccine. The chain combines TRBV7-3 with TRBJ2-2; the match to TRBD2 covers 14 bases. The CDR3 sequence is CASSDRLAGGLNTGELFF. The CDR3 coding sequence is TGTGCCAGCAGCGACCGACTAGCGGGAGGGCTGAACACCGGGGAGCTGTTTTTT.